This TCR beta chain was sequenced for a study of shared clonotypes between healthy human individuals. Germline V CDR1 and CDR2: GTSNPN, SVGIG (reference sequence). The length of the CDR3 is 16 residues. With 0 bases removed from V and 0 bases from J, the gap between germline ends came to 12 bases. This table comes from immunoSEQ multiplex PCR, and its TCRdb copy is limited to in-frame clones, with some not included. The sample carries millions of clones, approximately 95% recorded once. The rearrangement joins TRBV30 to TRBJ1-5, with unresolved D. This TCR came from a young man in good health. Some clones in this sample may be carry-over from other donors' samples. The specimen was naive CD4+ T cells from PBMCs. Sample subset: CD45RA+ positively selected. CDR3 sequence: CAWSVRWGDSNQPQHF. CDR3 DNA sequence: TGTGCCTGGAGTGTACGTTGGGGTGATAGCAATCAGCCCCAGCATTTT.